The 16 T cell receptor beta chains below were found in one sample sequenced in a study of T cell repertoires in cytomegalovirus infection. TCRdb re-called the reads through MiXCR, storing one row per CDR3 protein. This table has some 450,000 distinct CDR3 sequences, approximately 30% appearing once. The sequenced sample was PBMCs. These receptors came from a human donor in good health (CMV status not recorded). Some clones in this sample may be carry-over from other donors' samples.

CDR3 sequence: CATSGLAGDGYNEQFF. Here the CDR3 DNA reads TGTGCCACCAGTGGTCTAGCGGGGGACGGCTACAATGAGCAGTTCTTC. The J gene is TRBJ2-1, the V gene TRBV24-1; the match to TRBD2 covers 10 bases. The germline gives CDR1 KGHDR, CDR2 SFDVKD. There are 16 residues in the CDR3. V lost 5 bases to trimming and J lost 3 bases; unmatched junction nucleotides: 6.

Notes on this clonotype: The junction departs from germline at one end; a sequencing error may be responsible. The chain is built from TRBV6-5 and TRBJ2-3; a weak D match, TRBD2 (5 bases). The germline V gene encodes CDR1 MNHEY and CDR2 SVGAGI. The length of the CDR3 is 16 residues. The DNA for the CDR3 is TGTGCCAGCACCGAGGGCCGAGACTGGAGCACAGATACGCCGTATTTT. Protein sequence: CASTEGRDWSTDTPYF.

This clonotype was detected ten times or more. This chain joins TRBV15 and TRBJ2-3; 9 bases are shared with TRBD1. There are 16 residues in the CDR3. J lost 6 bases, V lost 3 bases, and 10 bases had no gene match. Germline V lookup: CDR1 LNHNV, CDR2 YYDKDF (reference sequence). The CDR3 region is CATSRRSGQGTDTQYF. In DNA, the CDR3 is TGTGCCACCAGCAGGAGATCGGGACAGGGTACGGATACGCAGTATTTT.

This chain joins TRBV5-6 and TRBJ2-7; D is unresolved. The CDR3 has 17 amino acids. Germline V lookup: CDR1 SGHDT, CDR2 YYEEEE. V was shortened by 4 bases and J by 1 base, with 21 bases between the two germline ends. CDR3 nucleotide sequence: TGTGCCAGCAGCCCTCCAGGCGGCGGAAAGTCTTCCTACGAGCAGTACTTC. Amino acid sequence: CASSPPGGGKSSYEQYF. Full variable domain (remainder filled in from reference TRBV5-6 and TRBJ2-7): DAGVTQSPTHLIKTRGQQVTLRCSPKSGHDTVSWYQQALGQGPQFIFQYYEEEERQRGNFPDRFSGHQFPNYSSELNVNALLLGDSALYLCASSPPGGGKSSYEQYFGPGTRLTVT.

The J gene is TRBJ1-1, the V gene TRBV28; D is unresolved. V lost 7 bases and J 11 bases, leaving 20 bases between the germline ends. The length of the CDR3 is 13 residues. Germline V gives CDR1 MDHEN, CDR2 SYDVKM. CDR3 bases: TGTGCCAGCATCCTGACCCAAGGTCAAGGGGCTTTCTTT. Encoded protein: CASILTQGQGAFF. Full variable domain (rest looked up from reference TRBV28 and TRBJ1-1): DVKVTQSSRYLVKRTGEKVFLECVQDMDHENMFWYRQDPGLGLRLIYFSYDVKMKEKGDIPEGYSVSREKKERFSLILESASTNQTSMYLCASILTQGQGAFFGQGTRLTVV.

As DNA, the CDR3 is TGTGCCAGCAGCCAAGATTTCGGGGCTAGCTCCTACGAGCAGTACTTC. Amino acid sequence: CASSQDFGASSYEQYF. V usage is TRBV4-2 and J usage is TRBJ2-7; the D call may be TRBD1 or TRBD2 (5 bases each). Germline CDR1 reads LGHNA; CDR2 reads YNFKEQ. This CDR3 is built from 16 residues. The V end was cut by 0 bases, the J end by 0 bases, with 12 bases between.

Notes on this clonotype: One end of the junction varies from germline; a read error may be responsible. The V and J genes are TRBV7-6 and TRBJ2-5; 8 bases agree with TRBD2. Germline V CDR1 and CDR2: SGHVS, FNYEAQ. This CDR3 has 15 residues. The CDR3 loop is CARSSLGRGAETQYF. The CDR3 bases are TGTGCCAGAAGCTCCCTGGGGCGGGGGGCAGAGACCCAGTACTTC.

The chain carries TRBV4-1 and TRBJ2-3; 11 bases map to TRBD2. CDR1 and CDR2 from the germline V gene are MGHRA and YSYEKL. The V segment lost 0 bases and the J segment 4 bases; nucleotides outside the gene matches: 6. The CDR3 totals 17 residues. CDR3 sequence: CASSQDLTSGAADTQYF. CDR3 nucleotides: TGCGCCAGCAGCCAAGATCTGACTAGCGGGGCGGCAGATACGCAGTATTTT.

The table lists this clonotype with many counts. The genes are TRBV7-2 and TRBJ1-4; possible D gene TRBD1, 5 bases. Trimming shortened V by 2 bases and J by 8 bases, and 12 bases separated the two germline ends. CDR3 length: 14 amino acids. Germline CDR1 reads SGHTA; CDR2 reads FQGNSA. CDR3 sequence (DNA): TGTGCCAGCAGCTTATCCGGGCCAGGGGAAAAACTGTTTTTT. It is translated as CASSLSGPGEKLFF.

The V call is TRBV27, the J call TRBJ1-5, with D possibly matching TRBD1 (6 bases). CDR1 MNHEY and CDR2 SMNVEV come from the germline V gene (reference sequence). The CDR3 is 14 amino acids. Trimming stripped 5 bases from V and 5 bases from J, with 13 bases between. CDR3 coding DNA: TGTGCCAGCAGTCCGGACAGCCACTATCAGCCCCAGCATTTT. Amino acids: CASSPDSHYQPQHF.

Ten or more counts support this clonotype. The V gene is TRBV7-8, the J gene TRBJ2-5; 8 positions match TRBD2. The V gene's germline CDR1 is SGHVS and CDR2 FQNEAQ. This CDR3 is built from 17 residues. Trimming removed 3 bases from V and 5 bases from J; junction bases left unmatched: 14. The CDR3 loop reads CASSFPGGPIIWETQYF. As DNA, the CDR3 is TGTGCCAGCAGCTTCCCGGGGGGGCCCATTATTTGGGAGACCCAGTACTTC.

The chain carries TRBV6-4 and TRBJ2-1; 9 nucleotides align to TRBD2. The junction had 13 bases not matched to a gene; V was cut back by 2 bases and J by 14 bases. CDR1 and CDR2 from the germline V gene are MRHNA and SNTAGT. The CDR3 consists of 15 residues. The chain's CDR3 is CASSDPVGAGGRKFF. CDR3 nucleotides: TGTGCCAGCAGTGACCCCGTTGGGGCGGGGGGGCGAAAGTTCTTC.

Concerning this clonotype: The final CDR3 position lacks the conserved phenylalanine or tryptophan, pointing to a likely read error. V gene TRBV12-3 or TRBV12-4 combines with J gene TRBJ1-3, with 7 bases matching TRBD1. The CDR3 consists of 13 residues. The V gene end was trimmed by 5 bases and the J gene end by 5 bases; junction bases not matched to a gene: 3. The CDR3 sequence is CASSTTGRNTIYL. In DNA, the CDR3 is TGTGCCAGCAGTACGACAGGGAGAAACACCATATATTTG.

The chain has TRBV10-2 and TRBJ2-7, with D perhaps TRBD1 (5 bases). The germline V gene has CDR1 WSHSY and CDR2 SAAADI. The V gene lost 6 bases and the J gene lost 5 bases, with 14 bases spanning the gap. The CDR3 runs to 13 residues. CDR3 DNA: TGCGCCAGCAGGCTGTCGCAGGGCCACGAGCAGTACTTC. Amino acids: CASRLSQGHEQYF.

The chain couples TRBV20-1 to TRBJ2-7, with a possible D match to TRBD2 (5 bases). The CDR3 sequence is 18 residues long. CDR1 DFQATT and CDR2 SNEGSKA come from the germline V gene (reference sequence). V was shortened by 2 bases and J by 5 bases, with 28 bases between the two germline ends. CDR3 sequence (DNA): TGCAGTGCTAGACCCCTTATAGTAGTCGGGGAAGTCGGCCACGAGCAGTACTTC. Protein sequence: CSARPLIVVGEVGHEQYF.

This clonotype was recorded a few times. The J gene is TRBJ1-5, the V gene TRBV15, with TRBD1 identical over 9 bases. The CDR3 is 18 amino acids. Germline CDR1 LNHNV, CDR2 YYDKDF (reference sequence). The ends lost 3 bases at V and 7 bases at J; junction bases unmatched: 16. This CDR3 is CATSSPTGGGSFRQPQHF. The CDR3 DNA follows: TGTGCCACCAGCAGTCCCACAGGGGGCGGTTCATTCAGACAGCCCCAGCATTTT. Combining the CDR3 with reference TRBV15 and TRBJ1-5 gives the whole variable domain DAMVIQNPRYQVTQFGKPVTLSCSQTLNHNVMYWYQQKSSQAPKLLFHYYDKDFNNEADTPDNFQSRRPNTSFCFLDIRSPGLGDTAMYLCATSSPTGGGSFRQPQHFGDGTRLSIL.